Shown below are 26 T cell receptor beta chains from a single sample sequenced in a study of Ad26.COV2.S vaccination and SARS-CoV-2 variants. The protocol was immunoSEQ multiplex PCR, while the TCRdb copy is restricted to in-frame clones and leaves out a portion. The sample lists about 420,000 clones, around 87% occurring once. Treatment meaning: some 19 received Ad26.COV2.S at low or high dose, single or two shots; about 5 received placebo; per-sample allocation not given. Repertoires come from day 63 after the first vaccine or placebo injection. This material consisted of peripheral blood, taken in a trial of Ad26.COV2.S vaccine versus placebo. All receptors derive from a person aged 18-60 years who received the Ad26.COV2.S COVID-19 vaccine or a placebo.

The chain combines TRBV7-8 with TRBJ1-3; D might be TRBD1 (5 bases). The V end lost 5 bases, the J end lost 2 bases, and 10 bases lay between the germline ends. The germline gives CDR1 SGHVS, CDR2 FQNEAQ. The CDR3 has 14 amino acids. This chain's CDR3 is CASSERQTGNTIYF. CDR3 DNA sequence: TGTGCCAGCAGCGAACGACAGACTGGAAACACCATATATTTT. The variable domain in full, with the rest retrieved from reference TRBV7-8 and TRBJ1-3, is GAGVSQSPRYKVAKRGQDVALRCDPISGHVSLFWYQQALGQGPEFLTYFQNEAQLDKSGLPSDRFFAERPEGSVSTLKIQRTQQEDSAVYLCASSERQTGNTIYFGEGSWLTVV.

The CDR3, as DNA: TGTGCCCCCCCCCGTAGGGGGGACTATGGCTACACCTTC. Translation: CAPPRRGDYGYTF. This rearrangement joins TRBV10-3 to TRBJ1-2; D is possibly TRBD1 (6 bases). CDR1 is ENHRY, CDR2 SYGVKD, per germline. The CDR3 contains 13 residues. The V end lost 11 bases, the J end lost 3 bases, and 16 bases lay between the germline ends.

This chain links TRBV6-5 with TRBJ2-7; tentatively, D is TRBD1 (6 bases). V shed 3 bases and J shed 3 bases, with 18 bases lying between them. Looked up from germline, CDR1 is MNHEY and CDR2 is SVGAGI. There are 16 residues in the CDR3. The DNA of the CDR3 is TGTGCCAGCAGTTATCCCAGGACCAGGGGCGGCTACGAGCAGTACTTC. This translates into CASSYPRTRGGYEQYF.

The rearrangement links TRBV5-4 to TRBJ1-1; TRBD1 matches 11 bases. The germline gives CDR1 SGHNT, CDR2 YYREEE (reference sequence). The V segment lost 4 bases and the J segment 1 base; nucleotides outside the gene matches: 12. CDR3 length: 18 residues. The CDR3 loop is CASSHPGQGGKRNTEAFF. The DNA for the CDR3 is TGTGCCAGCAGCCATCCGGGACAGGGGGGCAAAAGGAACACTGAAGCTTTCTTT.

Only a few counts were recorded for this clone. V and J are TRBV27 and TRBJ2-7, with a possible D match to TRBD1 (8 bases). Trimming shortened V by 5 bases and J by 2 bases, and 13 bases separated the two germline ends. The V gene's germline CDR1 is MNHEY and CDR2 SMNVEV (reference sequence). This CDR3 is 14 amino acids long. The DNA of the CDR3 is TGTGCCAGCAGTATTACAGGGGGGGCCTACGAGCAGTACTTC. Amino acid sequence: CASSITGGAYEQYF.

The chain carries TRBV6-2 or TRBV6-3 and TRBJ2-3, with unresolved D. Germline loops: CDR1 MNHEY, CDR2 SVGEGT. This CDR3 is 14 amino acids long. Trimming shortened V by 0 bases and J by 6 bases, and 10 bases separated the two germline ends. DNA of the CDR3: TGTGCCAGCAGTTACTCGAGTCACCCCGATACGCAGTATTTT. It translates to CASSYSSHPDTQYF.

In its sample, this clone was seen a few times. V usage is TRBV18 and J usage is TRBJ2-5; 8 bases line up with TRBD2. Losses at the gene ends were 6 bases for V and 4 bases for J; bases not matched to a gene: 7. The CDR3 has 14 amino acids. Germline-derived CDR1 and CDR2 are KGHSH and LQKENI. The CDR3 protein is CASSTGGPRETQYF. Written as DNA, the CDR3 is TGTGCCAGCTCGACGGGGGGGCCTCGAGAGACCCAGTACTTC.

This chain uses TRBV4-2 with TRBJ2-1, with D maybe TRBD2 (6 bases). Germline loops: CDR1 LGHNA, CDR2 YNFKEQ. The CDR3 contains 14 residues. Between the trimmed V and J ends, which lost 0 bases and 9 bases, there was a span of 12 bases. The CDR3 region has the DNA TGTGCCAGCAGCCAAGATCCTATTAGCGGTGAGCAGTTCTTC. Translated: CASSQDPISGEQFF.

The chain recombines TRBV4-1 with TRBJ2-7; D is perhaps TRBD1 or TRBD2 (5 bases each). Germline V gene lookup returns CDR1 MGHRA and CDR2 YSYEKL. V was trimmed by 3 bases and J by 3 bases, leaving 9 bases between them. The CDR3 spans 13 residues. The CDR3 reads CASSHGGYYEQYF. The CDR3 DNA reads TGCGCCAGCAGCCATGGGGGATACTACGAGCAGTACTTC.

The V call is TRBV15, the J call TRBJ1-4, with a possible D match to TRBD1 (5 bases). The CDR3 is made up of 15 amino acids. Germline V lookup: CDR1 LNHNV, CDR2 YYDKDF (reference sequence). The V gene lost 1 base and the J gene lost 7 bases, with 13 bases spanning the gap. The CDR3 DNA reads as TGTGCCACCAGCAGAGCGAACCCGGGGGGTGAAAAACTGTTTTTT. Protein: CATSRANPGGEKLFF. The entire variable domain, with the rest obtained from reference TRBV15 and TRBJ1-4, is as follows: DAMVIQNPRYQVTQFGKPVTLSCSQTLNHNVMYWYQQKSSQAPKLLFHYYDKDFNNEADTPDNFQSRRPNTSFCFLDIRSPGLGDTAMYLCATSRANPGGEKLFFGSGTQLSVL.

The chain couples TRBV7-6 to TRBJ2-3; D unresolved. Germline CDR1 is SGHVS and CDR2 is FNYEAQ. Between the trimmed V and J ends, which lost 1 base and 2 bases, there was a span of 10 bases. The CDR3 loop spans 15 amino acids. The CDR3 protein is CASSLGPPSTDTQYF. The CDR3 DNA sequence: TGTGCCAGCAGCTTAGGGCCCCCGTCCACAGATACGCAGTATTTT. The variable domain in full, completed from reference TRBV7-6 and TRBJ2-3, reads GAGVSQSPRYKVTKRGQDVALRCDPISGHVSLYWYRQALGQGPEFLTYFNYEAQQDKSGLPNDRFSAERPEGSISTLTIQRTEQRDSAMYRCASSLGPPSTDTQYFGPGTRLTVL.

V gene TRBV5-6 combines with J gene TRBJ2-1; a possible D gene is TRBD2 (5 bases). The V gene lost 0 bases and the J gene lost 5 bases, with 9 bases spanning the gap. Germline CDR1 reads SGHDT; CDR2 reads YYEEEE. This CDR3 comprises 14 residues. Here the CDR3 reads CASSLGPGNNEQFF. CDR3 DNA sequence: TGTGCCAGCAGCTTGGGCCCGGGGAACAATGAGCAGTTCTTC.

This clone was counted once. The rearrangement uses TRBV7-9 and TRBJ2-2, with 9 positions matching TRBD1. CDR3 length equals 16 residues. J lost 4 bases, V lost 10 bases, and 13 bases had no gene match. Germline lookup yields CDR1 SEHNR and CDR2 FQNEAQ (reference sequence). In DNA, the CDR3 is TGTGCCATCCCTGACCGGGACAGGGATATCACCGGGGAGCTGTTTTTT. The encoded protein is CAIPDRDRDITGELFF.

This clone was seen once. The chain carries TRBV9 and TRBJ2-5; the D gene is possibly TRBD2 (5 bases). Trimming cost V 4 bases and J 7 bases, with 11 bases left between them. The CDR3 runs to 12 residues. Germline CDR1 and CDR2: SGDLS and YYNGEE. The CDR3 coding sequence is TGTGCCAGCAGCCCCCTAGCTGGGACCCAGTACTTC. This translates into CASSPLAGTQYF.

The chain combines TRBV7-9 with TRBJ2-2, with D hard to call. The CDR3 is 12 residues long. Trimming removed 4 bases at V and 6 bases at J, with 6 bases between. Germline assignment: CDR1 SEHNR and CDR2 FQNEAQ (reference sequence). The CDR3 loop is CASSSVPGELFF. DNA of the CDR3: TGTGCCAGCAGCTCCGTTCCCGGGGAGCTGTTTTTT.

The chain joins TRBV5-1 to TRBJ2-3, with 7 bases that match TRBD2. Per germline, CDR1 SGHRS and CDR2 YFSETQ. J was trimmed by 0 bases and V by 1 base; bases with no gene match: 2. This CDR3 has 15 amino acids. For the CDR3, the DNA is TGCGCCAGCAGCTTGACTAGCGCTAGCACAGATACGCAGTATTTT. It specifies CASSLTSASTDTQYF. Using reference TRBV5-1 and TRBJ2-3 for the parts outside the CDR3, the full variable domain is KAGVTQTPRYLIKTRGQQVTLSCSPISGHRSVSWYQQTPGQGLQFLFEYFSETQRNKGNFPGRFSGRQFSNSRSEMNVSTLELGDSALYLCASSLTSASTDTQYFGPGTRLTVL.

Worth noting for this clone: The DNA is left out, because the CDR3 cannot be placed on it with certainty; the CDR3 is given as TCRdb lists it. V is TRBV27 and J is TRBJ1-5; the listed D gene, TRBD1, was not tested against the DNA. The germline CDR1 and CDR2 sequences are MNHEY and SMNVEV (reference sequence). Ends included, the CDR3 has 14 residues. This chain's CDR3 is CASSILGGNQPQHF.

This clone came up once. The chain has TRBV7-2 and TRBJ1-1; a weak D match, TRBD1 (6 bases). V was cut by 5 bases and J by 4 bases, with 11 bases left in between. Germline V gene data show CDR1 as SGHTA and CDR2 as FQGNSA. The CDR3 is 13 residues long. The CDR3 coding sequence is TGTGCCAGCAGCCAAAACAGGGCCACTGAAGCTTTCTTT. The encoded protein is CASSQNRATEAFF. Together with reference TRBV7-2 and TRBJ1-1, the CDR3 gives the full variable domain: GAGVSQSPSNKVTEKGKDVELRCDPISGHTALYWYRQSLGQGLEFLIYFQGNSAPDKSGLPSDRFSAERTGGSVSTLTIQRTQQEDSAVYLCASSQNRATEAFFGQGTRLTVV.

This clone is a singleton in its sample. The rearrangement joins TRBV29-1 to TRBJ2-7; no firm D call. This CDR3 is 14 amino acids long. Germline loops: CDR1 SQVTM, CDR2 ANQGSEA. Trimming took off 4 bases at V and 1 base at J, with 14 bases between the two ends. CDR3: CSVGPPRSSYEQYF. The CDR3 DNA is TGCAGCGTTGGACCCCCCAGAAGTTCCTACGAGCAGTACTTC.

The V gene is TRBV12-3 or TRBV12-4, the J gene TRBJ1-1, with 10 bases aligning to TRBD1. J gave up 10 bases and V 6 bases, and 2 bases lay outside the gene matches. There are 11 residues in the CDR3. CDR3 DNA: TGTGCCAGCAGCTGGGACAGGGGAGCTTTCTTT. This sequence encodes CASSWDRGAFF.

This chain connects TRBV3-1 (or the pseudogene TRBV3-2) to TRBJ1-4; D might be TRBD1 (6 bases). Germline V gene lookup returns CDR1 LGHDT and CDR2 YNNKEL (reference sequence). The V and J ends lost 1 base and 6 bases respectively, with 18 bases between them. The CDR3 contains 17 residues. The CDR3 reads CASSQGTVGASHEKLFF. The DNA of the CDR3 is TGTGCCAGCAGCCAAGGGACAGTCGGGGCCTCACATGAAAAACTGTTTTTT.

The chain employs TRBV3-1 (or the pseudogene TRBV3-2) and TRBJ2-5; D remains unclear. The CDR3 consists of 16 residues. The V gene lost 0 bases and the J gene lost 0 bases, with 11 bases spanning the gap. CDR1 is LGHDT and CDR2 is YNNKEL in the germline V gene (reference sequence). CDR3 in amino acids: CASSQDVSANQETQYF. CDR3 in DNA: TGTGCCAGCAGCCAAGACGTCTCGGCAAACCAAGAGACCCAGTACTTC.

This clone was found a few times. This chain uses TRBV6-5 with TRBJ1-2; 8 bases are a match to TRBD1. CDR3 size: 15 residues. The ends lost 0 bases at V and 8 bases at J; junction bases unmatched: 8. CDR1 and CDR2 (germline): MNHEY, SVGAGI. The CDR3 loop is CASSYSMAGGAGYTF. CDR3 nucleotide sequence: TGTGCCAGCAGTTACTCGATGGCAGGGGGCGCGGGCTACACCTTC.

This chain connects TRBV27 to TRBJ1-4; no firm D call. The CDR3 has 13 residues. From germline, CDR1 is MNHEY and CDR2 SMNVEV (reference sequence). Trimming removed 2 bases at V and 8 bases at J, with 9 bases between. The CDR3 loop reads CASSLGRAEKLFF. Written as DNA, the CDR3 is TGTGCCAGCAGTTTAGGGCGGGCCGAAAAACTGTTTTTT.

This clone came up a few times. The DNA of the CDR3 is TGTGCCAGCAGCTCTTCGATCCGGGGCACAGATACGCAGTATTTT. As protein: CASSSSIRGTDTQYF. The V gene is TRBV5-5, the J gene TRBJ2-3; D is unresolved. CDR1 SGHKS and CDR2 YYEKEE come from the germline V gene (reference sequence). The CDR3 covers 15 residues. Trimming removed 3 bases at V and 1 base at J, with 12 bases between. The variable domain in full, completed from reference TRBV5-5 and TRBJ2-3, reads DAGVTQSPTHLIKTRGQQVTLRCSPISGHKSVSWYQQVLGQGPQFIFQYYEKEERGRGNFPDRFSARQFPNYSSELNVNALLLGDSALYLCASSSSIRGTDTQYFGPGTRLTVL.

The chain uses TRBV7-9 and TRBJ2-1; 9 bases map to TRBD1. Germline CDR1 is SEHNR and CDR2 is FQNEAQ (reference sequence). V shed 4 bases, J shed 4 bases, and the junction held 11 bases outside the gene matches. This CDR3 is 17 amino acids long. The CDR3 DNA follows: TGTGCCAGCAGCTCTAGCCCCGGGACAGGGCCTTACAATGAGCAGTTCTTC. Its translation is CASSSSPGTGPYNEQFF.